The 15 T cell receptor beta chains presented below share a single source sample, sequenced in a study of shared clonotypes between healthy human individuals. Measured with immunoSEQ multiplex PCR; TCRdb has only the in-frame clones, and not every one. The sample has millions of clones; 90% to 95% are singletons. The sequenced material came from naive CD4+ T cells from PBMCs. Subset in this sample: CD45RA+ positively selected. The receptors derive from a man younger than 35 in good health. Some clones in this sample may be carry-over from other donors' samples.

The V and J genes are TRBV2 and TRBJ2-7; D remains ambiguous. V lost 3 bases and J lost 2, with 2 bases in between. The CDR3 is made up of 11 amino acids. CDR1 is SNHLY, CDR2 FYNNEI, per germline. CDR3 bases: TGTGCCAGCAGTGATGCCTACGAGCAGTACTTC. It encodes CASSDAYEQYF.

This clone was detected only a few times. The chain joins TRBV4-1 to TRBJ1-5; D is unresolved. The V end was cut by 1 base, the J end by 2 bases, with 9 bases between. CDR1 is MGHRA and CDR2 is YSYEKL in the germline V gene. This CDR3 is built from 15 residues. The chain's CDR3 is CASSQGNPGNQPQHF. The CDR3 DNA reads as TGCGCCAGCAGCCAAGGGAACCCGGGCAATCAGCCCCAGCATTTT.

V gene TRBV5-1 combines with J gene TRBJ2-5; weak D call: TRBD1 (6 bases). The V gene's germline CDR1 is SGHRS and CDR2 YFSETQ. Trimming removed 4 bases from V and 2 bases from J, with 15 bases in between. This CDR3 is 15 amino acids long. The CDR3 region is CASSPGTNPQETQYF. In DNA, the CDR3 is TGCGCCAGCAGCCCCGGGACAAACCCTCAAGAGACCCAGTACTTC.

The CDR3 sequence is CASSPGQGVLYEQYF. For the CDR3, the DNA is TGTGCCAGCTCACCAGGTCAGGGGGTTCTCTACGAGCAGTACTTC. V gene TRBV18 combines with J gene TRBJ2-7; 7 positions match TRBD1. This CDR3 comprises 15 residues. CDR1 is KGHSH, CDR2 LQKENI, per germline. The junction had 7 bases not matched to a gene; V was cut back by 2 bases and J by 3 bases.

This chain connects TRBV5-1 to TRBJ2-1; either TRBD1 or TRBD2 may supply D (5 bases each). V lost 4 bases and J lost 2, with 13 bases in between. Germline CDR1 and CDR2: SGHRS and YFSETQ. The CDR3 extends over 15 amino acids. CDR3 bases: TGCGCCAGCAGCCCCAGGGACCTTACCTACAATGAGCAGTTCTTC. As protein: CASSPRDLTYNEQFF.

CDR3 bases: TGTGCCAGCACCCAAAGAGGACCATACAATGAGCAGTTCTTC. Its protein is CASTQRGPYNEQFF. V is TRBV7-2 and J is TRBJ2-1; D is unresolved. The CDR3 is made up of 14 amino acids. Looked up from germline, CDR1 is SGHTA and CDR2 is FQGNSA. V shed 7 bases and J shed 4 bases, with 14 bases lying between them.

This chain joins TRBV11-2 and TRBJ2-7; D possibly corresponds to TRBD1 (6 bases). This CDR3 is built from 15 residues. Germline V gives CDR1 SGHAT, CDR2 FQNNGV. V was cut by 3 bases and J by 2 bases, with 14 bases left in between. The CDR3 sequence is CASSLFGQGTYEQYF. The DNA of the CDR3 is TGTGCCAGCAGCTTGTTCGGGCAGGGGACCTACGAGCAGTACTTC.

The chain combines TRBV6-5 with TRBJ2-7; D remains unclear. V dropped 5 bases and J dropped 0 bases, with 14 bases sitting between them. This CDR3 region has 15 residues. Germline V CDR1 and CDR2: MNHEY, SVGAGI. CDR3 in DNA: TGTGCCAGCAGTACCCGAAGACTGTCCTCCTACGAGCAGTACTTC. Its protein is CASSTRRLSSYEQYF.

The chain carries TRBV21-1 and TRBJ2-2. TRBV21-1 is shown as a pseudogene. The CDR3 loop spans 15 amino acids. The CDR3 DNA sequence: TGTGCCAGCAGCAAAGTTTGGCGGAACACCGGGGAGCTGTTTTTT. Translation: CASSKVWRNTGELFF.

The chain is built from TRBV28 and TRBJ1-2; a possible D gene is TRBD1 (6 bases). Germline loops: CDR1 MDHEN, CDR2 SYDVKM. CDR3 length: 14 residues. Trimming cost V 3 bases and J 2 bases, with 10 bases left between them. CDR3 loop: CASSFSQGNYGYTF. The CDR3 nucleotides read TGTGCCAGCAGTTTCTCCCAGGGGAACTATGGCTACACCTTC.

Details on this clone: The same CDR3 arises from other DNA sequences in this sample as well. The gene calls are TRBV2 and TRBJ2-7, with a tentative D call TRBD1 (5 bases). This CDR3 spans 12 amino acids. Trimming shortened V by 6 bases and J by 4 bases, and 10 bases separated the two germline ends. Germline V CDR1 and CDR2: SNHLY, FYNNEI. Here the CDR3 reads CASRRGGYEQYF. CDR3 nucleotide sequence: TGTGCCAGCAGAAGGGGCGGTTACGAGCAGTACTTC.

The CDR3 is CASSVMVNTEAFF. CDR3 coding DNA: TGTGCCAGCAGTGTTATGGTTAACACTGAAGCTTTCTTT. This chain connects TRBV6-6 to TRBJ1-1; D uncertain. Germline CDR1 MNHNY, CDR2 SVGAGI (reference sequence). The V gene lost 5 bases and the J gene lost 2 bases, with 9 bases spanning the gap. There are 13 residues in the CDR3.

This clone was counted a single time. This chain uses TRBV10-3 with TRBJ1-1, with D unclear. Trimming removed 6 bases from V and 5 bases from J, with 10 bases in between. The CDR3 is 12 amino acids. From germline, CDR1 is ENHRY and CDR2 SYGVKD. CDR3 loop: CAISGPGTEAFF. The DNA for the CDR3 is TGTGCCATCAGCGGACCTGGGACTGAAGCTTTCTTT.

For this clone: This sample includes further DNA sequences coding for the same CDR3. This sequence joins TRBV5-1 and TRBJ1-2; a weak D match, TRBD1 (6 bases). The germline V gene encodes CDR1 SGHRS and CDR2 YFSETQ. The CDR3 has 12 amino acids. Trimming shortened V by 4 bases and J by 4 bases, and 8 bases separated the two germline ends. CDR3 DNA sequence: TGCGCCAGCAGCCCGGACAGCTATGGCTACACCTTC. Its translation is CASSPDSYGYTF.

The CDR3 nucleotides are TGTGCCAGCAGCTTAAGAGCGGGAGGGGGGGCAGATACGCAGTATTTT. It is translated as CASSLRAGGGADTQYF. J is TRBJ2-3 and V is TRBV7-2; the match to TRBD2 covers 10 bases. Germline lookup yields CDR1 SGHTA and CDR2 FQGNSA. The CDR3 sequence is 16 residues long. The V segment lost 2 bases and the J segment 4 bases; nucleotides outside the gene matches: 6.